These 27 T cell receptor beta chains share one sample of origin, sequenced in a study of HIV-infected patients and healthy controls. In TCRdb, the 5' RACE reads were re-called with MiXCR into one record per CDR3 protein. This table holds tens of thousands of distinct CDR3 sequences, 15% to 20% found once. Material: CD4+ T cells from blood. The origin of the receptors is a human donor in good health.

This clonotype was seen ten or more times. J is TRBJ2-2 and V is TRBV2; maybe TRBD2 (5 bases). The CDR3 consists of 16 residues. Germline lookup yields CDR1 SNHLY and CDR2 FYNNEI. V lost 2 bases, J lost 0 bases, and 10 bases lay in between. CDR3 residues: CASSERGTTNTGELFF. CDR3 coding DNA: TGTGCCAGCAGTGAACGGGGAACGACGAACACCGGGGAGCTGTTTTTT.

The table lists this clonotype with many counts. This chain joins TRBV30 and TRBJ1-3, with D hard to call. Trimming pared 5 bases from V and 9 bases from J, leaving 14 bases between. Germline V CDR1 and CDR2: GTSNPN, SVGIG (reference sequence). The CDR3 length is 12 residues. This CDR3 is CAWGASWVTIYF. CDR3 sequence (DNA): TGTGCCTGGGGCGCCTCTTGGGTCACCATATATTTT.

Only a few counts were recorded for this clonotype. The J gene is TRBJ2-6, the V gene TRBV7-2; 11 nucleotides line up with TRBD1. Germline loops: CDR1 SGHTA, CDR2 FQGNSA. CDR3 length: 17 amino acids. V trimming: 6 bases; J trimming: 1 base; junction bases outside the gene matches: 5. The CDR3, as DNA: TGTGCCAGCAGGTGGACAGGGGGCGTATCTGGGGCCAACGTCCTGACTTTC. Amino acid sequence: CASRWTGGVSGANVLTF.

This clonotype has a handful of counts. In DNA, the CDR3 is TGCGCCAGCAGCCCGACGGGAAGTGGGTCCTACGAGCAGTACTTC. Amino acid sequence: CASSPTGSGSYEQYF. The rearrangement uses TRBV23-1 and TRBJ2-7, with D possibly TRBD2 on 5 matching bases. TRBV23-1 is designated an ORF whose function remains uncertain. This CDR3 is 15 amino acids long. Trimming pared 6 bases from V and 1 base from J, leaving 16 bases between.

V and J are TRBV10-3 and TRBJ2-7; no clear D gene. V dropped 5 bases and J dropped 0 bases, with 14 bases sitting between them. This CDR3 has 15 amino acids. The germline gives CDR1 ENHRY, CDR2 SYGVKD. CDR3 loop: CAISQVPTFSYEQYF. In DNA form, the CDR3 reads TGTGCCATCAGTCAAGTGCCCACCTTCTCCTACGAGCAGTACTTC.

The chain uses TRBV4-3 and TRBJ2-1, with 7 nucleotides matching TRBD2. The CDR3 covers 14 residues. Germline V gene sequence: CDR1 LGHNA, CDR2 YSLEER. Germline trimming cut 4 bases from V and 12 bases from J; bases unmatched to any gene: 12. The CDR3 here is CASSPSGAPGRQFF. The CDR3 DNA sequence: TGCGCCAGCAGCCCCAGCGGGGCCCCTGGACGGCAGTTCTTC.

The chain links TRBV30 to TRBJ1-2, with D possibly being TRBD1 (6 bases). Between the trimmed V and J ends, which lost 0 bases and 7 bases, there was a span of 21 bases. This CDR3 has 16 amino acids. Germline V gene data show CDR1 as GTSNPN and CDR2 as SVGIG (reference sequence). The DNA for the CDR3 is TGTGCCTGGAGTGTACGGGGGGCTACAAGAGGGGGTGGCTACACCTTC. Translated, it gives CAWSVRGATRGGGYTF.

The chain recombines TRBV10-3 with TRBJ2-6; no firm D call. Germline loops: CDR1 ENHRY, CDR2 SYGVKD. This CDR3 is 11 amino acids long. Trimming took off 10 bases at V and 7 bases at J, with 8 bases between the two ends. The DNA for the CDR3 is TGTGCCACTTCCGGAGCCAACGTCCTGACTTTC. The encoded protein is CATSGANVLTF.

This clonotype was seen only a few times. CDR3 nucleotides: TGTGCCATCCGGGGGGGGGCGGACAATGAGCAGTTCTTC. Translation: CAIRGGADNEQFF. This sequence joins TRBV12-3 or TRBV12-4 and TRBJ2-1, with 8 bases identical to TRBD2. Trimming cost V 10 bases and J 5 bases; bases outside gene matches: 7. This CDR3 spans 13 amino acids.

This clonotype was observed many times. The rearrangement links TRBV2 to TRBJ1-1, with D unclear. Per the germline V gene, CDR1 is SNHLY and CDR2 is FYNNEI. The CDR3 totals 12 residues. Trimming removed 2 bases at V and 8 bases at J, with 9 bases between. The CDR3 DNA reads as TGTGCCAGCAGTGAATGGGATCCCGAAGCTTTCTTT. It codes for CASSEWDPEAFF.

The table lists this clonotype with many counts. This rearrangement joins TRBV6-5 to TRBJ2-7; TRBD2 matches 11 bases. CDR1 is MNHEY, CDR2 SVGAGI, per germline. CDR3 length: 15 residues. The V gene end was trimmed by 3 bases and the J gene end by 7 bases; junction bases not matched to a gene: 8. The CDR3 bases are TGTGCCAGCAGTTATGGCCTAGCGGGAGGTCGGGAGCAGTACTTC. It is translated as CASSYGLAGGREQYF.

The chain is built from TRBV6-5 and TRBJ1-3; 8 bases match TRBD1. From germline, CDR1 is MNHEY and CDR2 SVGAGI. V shed 4 bases and J 1 base; nucleotides not matched to a gene: 9. The CDR3 is made up of 17 amino acids. This CDR3 is CASSSLGQGVSGNTIYF. For the CDR3, the DNA is TGTGCCAGCAGTTCGTTAGGACAGGGCGTTTCTGGAAACACCATATATTTT.

This clonotype came up many times. The chain recombines TRBV20-1 with TRBJ1-1; D possibly corresponds to TRBD1 (5 bases). This CDR3 region has 14 residues. The germline V gene encodes CDR1 DFQATT and CDR2 SNEGSKA (reference sequence). V lost 5 bases and J lost 0, with 13 bases in between. The CDR3 protein is CSAFLGGVNTEAFF. CDR3 DNA: TGCAGTGCTTTCCTTGGGGGAGTGAACACTGAAGCTTTCTTT.

This clonotype was counted at least ten times. The genes are TRBV10-3 and TRBJ1-3; 8 bases fit TRBD1. Germline CDR1 ENHRY, CDR2 SYGVKD. V was pared by 10 bases and J by 0 bases, with 5 bases of the junction left unmatched. The CDR3 is made up of 14 amino acids. The CDR3 DNA is TGTGCCAGTACCGGGACAGGCTCTGGAAACACCATATATTTT. Translated, it gives CASTGTGSGNTIYF.

The chain uses TRBV11-3 and TRBJ2-3; D not resolved. V lost 5 bases to trimming and J lost 0 bases, with 15 bases between them. Germline V CDR1 and CDR2: SGHNT, YENEEA. The CDR3 extends over 16 amino acids. This chain's CDR3 is CASSRMTVSSTDTQYF. CDR3 DNA sequence: TGTGCCAGCAGCCGGATGACGGTCTCTAGCACAGATACGCAGTATTTT.

This clonotype came up a few times. V and J are TRBV19 and TRBJ2-4; a possible D gene is TRBD2 (5 bases). V was clipped by 4 bases and J by 8 bases, with 15 bases between them. CDR3 length: 14 residues. The germline V gene has CDR1 LNHDA and CDR2 SQIVND (reference sequence). CDR3 nucleotide sequence: TGTGCCAGTAGTAATGGGAGAGGCTGGGACATTCAGTACTTC. Its translation: CASSNGRGWDIQYF.

This clonotype was found a few times. V usage is TRBV20-1 and J usage is TRBJ1-2, with D perhaps TRBD1 (5 bases). The CDR3 totals 14 residues. The V end lost 3 bases, the J end lost 0 bases, and 11 bases lay between the germline ends. CDR1 is DFQATT, CDR2 SNEGSKA, per germline (reference sequence). Here the CDR3 reads CSASMWGTNYGYTF. CDR3 in DNA: TGCAGTGCTAGTATGTGGGGGACTAACTATGGCTACACCTTC.

The rearrangement uses TRBV20-1 and TRBJ2-1, with 8 bases fitting TRBD2. The CDR3 extends over 14 amino acids. Germline V gene lookup returns CDR1 DFQATT and CDR2 SNEGSKA (reference sequence). The V gene end was trimmed by 5 bases and the J gene end by 5 bases; junction bases not matched to a gene: 8. The CDR3 DNA follows: TGCAGTGCTCGGAAAGGGACTAGAAACAATGAGCAGTTCTTC. It is translated as CSARKGTRNNEQFF.

This sequence joins TRBV7-2 and TRBJ2-7; D uncertain. V was cut by 3 bases and J by 5 bases, with 8 bases left in between. The CDR3 has 12 residues. Per the germline V gene, CDR1 is SGHTA and CDR2 is FQGNSA. CDR3 in amino acids: CASSFVGDEQYF. The CDR3 DNA follows: TGTGCCAGCAGCTTCGTTGGGGACGAGCAGTACTTC. Full variable domain (rest looked up from reference TRBV7-2 and TRBJ2-7): GAGVSQSPSNKVTEKGKDVELRCDPISGHTALYWYRQSLGQGLEFLIYFQGNSAPDKSGLPSDRFSAERTGGSVSTLTIQRTQQEDSAVYLCASSFVGDEQYFGPGTRLTVT.

There are a few counts of this clonotype. The CDR3: CSVASTRGGQPQHF. CDR3 in DNA: TGCAGCGTTGCCTCCACCAGGGGAGGACAGCCCCAGCATTTT. The rearrangement uses TRBV29-1 and TRBJ1-5, with D tentatively TRBD1 (6 bases). CDR3 length: 14 residues. The germline V gene has CDR1 SQVTM and CDR2 ANQGSEA. With 4 bases removed from V and 7 bases from J, the gap between germline ends came to 17 bases.

This clonotype was recorded a few times. The V gene is TRBV7-3, the J gene TRBJ2-1; TRBD2 agrees at 11 bases. There are 16 residues in the CDR3. Germline V gene sequence: CDR1 SGHTA, CDR2 FQGTGA. V lost 1 base to trimming and J lost 9 bases; unmatched junction nucleotides: 8. The CDR3 sequence is CASSLRGSGRAAEQFF. The CDR3 DNA reads TGTGCCAGCAGCTTAAGGGGTAGCGGGAGGGCCGCTGAGCAGTTCTTC.

The V gene is TRBV5-1, the J gene TRBJ1-1; D gene unclear. The length of the CDR3 is 13 residues. CDR1 is SGHRS, CDR2 YFSETQ, per germline. V gave up 6 bases and J gave up 1 base, with 10 bases separating them. The CDR3, as DNA: TGCGCCAGCAAAGTCCGTGAGAACACTGAAGCTTTCTTT. It codes for CASKVRENTEAFF.

V gene TRBV2 combines with J gene TRBJ1-1, with a tentative D call TRBD1 (5 bases). With 3 bases removed from V and 8 bases from J, the gap between germline ends came to 16 bases. Germline V CDR1 and CDR2: SNHLY, FYNNEI. The CDR3 runs 14 residues. CDR3 protein: CASSDAPPRGEAFF. In DNA, the CDR3 is TGTGCCAGCAGTGACGCCCCCCCCCGGGGCGAAGCTTTCTTT.

This clonotype was detected only a few times. This CDR3 reads CASRVSGGVSTDTQYF. Written as DNA, the CDR3 is TGTGCCAGCAGAGTAAGCGGGGGGGTTAGCACAGATACGCAGTATTTT. The chain couples TRBV6-5 to TRBJ2-3; the match to TRBD2 covers 10 bases. Germline V gene lookup returns CDR1 MNHEY and CDR2 SVGAGI. The CDR3 sequence is 16 residues long. Trimming at V came to 6 bases and at J to 0 bases, leaving 6 bases not matched to a gene.

V is TRBV7-2 and J is TRBJ2-1; D not resolved. V lost 2 bases and J 6 bases, leaving 11 bases between the germline ends. The CDR3 has 14 amino acids. Germline lookup yields CDR1 SGHTA and CDR2 FQGNSA. CDR3 amino acids: CASSLYGLGNEQFF. Written as DNA, the CDR3 is TGTGCCAGCAGCTTATACGGGCTTGGCAATGAGCAGTTCTTC.

This clonotype was counted between two and nine times. The chain couples TRBV6-6 to TRBJ2-2; 14 bases map to TRBD2. CDR3 length: 18 residues. Germline lookup yields CDR1 MNHNY and CDR2 SVGAGI (reference sequence). V lost 6 bases to trimming and J lost 3 bases; unmatched junction nucleotides: 9. The CDR3 bases are TGTGCCAGCAGAGGGACTAGCGGGAGCATTCACGACACCGGGGAGCTGTTTTTT. Protein sequence: CASRGTSGSIHDTGELFF.

The sample holds one count of this clonotype. This chain uses TRBV11-2 with TRBJ2-7; 12 nucleotides line up with TRBD2. Germline CDR1 reads SGHAT; CDR2 reads FQNNGV. The CDR3 has 14 amino acids. V trimming: 4 bases; J trimming: 7 bases; junction bases outside the gene matches: 5. CDR3 DNA sequence: TGTGCCAGCAGCTCCCCGACTAGCGGGAGAGAGCAGTACTTC. Translated: CASSSPTSGREQYF.